Listed below are T cell receptor beta chains from one sample, sequenced in a study of blood T cell repertoires in COVID-19. The table came from immunoSEQ multiplex PCR; TCRdb's copy has only in-frame clones and leaves some out. The sample gives about 80,000 clones, around 88% of which show up once; roughly 4.8% is in the top ten. Sequencing used peripheral blood. The receptors stem from a woman of 80 years or more with acute or convalescent COVID-19. The CDR3 runs from the conserved cysteine through the conserved F or W. The order of the fields is clone size, D gene, V gene, J gene, CDR3 DNA, CDR3 protein. D genes are given only for firm matches. Expanded clones get a size class; other rows say once, few or many, or leave the size out.

NA	TRBD1	TRBV5-6	TRBJ1-6	TGTGCCAGCAGCTCTCCGGGACAGGGGGCATCACCCCTCCACTTT	CASSSPGQGASPLHF
NA	NA	TRBV5-1	TRBJ2-1	TGCGCCAGCACCTTAAACTCACAGGAAGGGTCCTACAATGAGCAGTTCTTC	CASTLNSQEGSYNEQFF
NA	NA	TRBV5-1	TRBJ1-1	TGCGCCAGCAGCTGGGGGCAGGTTAGCACTGAAGCTTTCTTT	CASSWGQVSTEAFF
NA	NA	TRBV18	TRBJ1-3	TGTGCCAGCTCACCAGCGGGCTCTGGAAACACCATATATTTT	CASSPAGSGNTIYF
NA	NA	TRBV12-5	TRBJ2-7	TGTGCTAGTGGCCGGGGGAATGGCTACGAGCAGTACTTC	CASGRGNGYEQYF
NA	TRBD1	TRBV9	TRBJ1-1	TGTGCCAGCAGCGCCTACAGGGGGCAGACTGAAGCTTTCTTT	CASSAYRGQTEAFF
NA	TRBD2	TRBV2	TRBJ2-1	TGTGCCAGCAGGAGACTAGCGATCAATGAGCAGTTCTTC	CASRRLAINEQFF
NA	TRBD1	TRBV4-3	TRBJ1-1	TGCGCCAGCAGCCAGGGTACCGGGACAGGGGAAGCTTTCTTT	CASSQGTGTGEAFF
NA	TRBD1	TRBV4-3	TRBJ1-4	TGCGCCAGCAGCCAATTATCAGGGGGGACTAATGAAAAACTGTTTTTT	CASSQLSGGTNEKLFF
NA	TRBD1	TRBV2	TRBJ2-5	TGTGCCAGCGCCCAACAGGGGGCGATAGGAGAGACCCAGTACTTC	CASAQQGAIGETQYF
NA	NA	TRBV7-6	TRBJ1-1	TGTGCCAGCAGCTTAAAAGGGGTGAACACTGAAGCTTTCTTT	CASSLKGVNTEAFF
NA	TRBD1	TRBV18	TRBJ2-7	TGTGCCAGCTCACCGCGGACAGGGGCGGCCTACGAGCAGTACTTC	CASSPRTGAAYEQYF
NA	NA	TRBV2	TRBJ2-7	TGTGCCAGCAGTGAGGAGCAGGGAGGCTACGAGCAGTACTTC	CASSEEQGGYEQYF
NA	NA	TRBV18	TRBJ2-7	TGTGCCAGCTCATCGACAGTCGGTAACGAGCAGTACTTC	CASSSTVGNEQYF
NA	TRBD2	TRBV12-5	TRBJ2-1	TGTGCTAGTGCCGGGACTAGCGGGAGTTCCTACAATGAGCAGTTCTTC	CASAGTSGSSYNEQFF
NA	TRBD1	TRBV6-5	TRBJ1-1	TGTGCCAGCAGAAGATCCACAGGGGGGGGGACTTTCTTT	CASRRSTGGGTFF
once	TRBD1	TRBV15	TRBJ1-2	TGTGCCACCAGCAGACCGGGACAGGGGACTAACTATGGCTACACCTTC	CATSRPGQGTNYGYTF
NA	NA	TRBV7-2	TRBJ1-4	TGTGCCAGCAGCTTATCTGGGGCCTCGAATGAAAAACTGTTTTTT	CASSLSGASNEKLFF
NA	NA	TRBV27	TRBJ1-5	TGTGCCAGCAGTTTCTTAAATCAGCCCCAGCATTTT	CASSFLNQPQHF
NA	TRBD1	TRBV27	TRBJ2-3	TGTGCCAGCAGTCCCCGAGGGACAGGGGGGACAGATACGCAGTATTTT	CASSPRGTGGTDTQYF
NA	TRBD1	TRBV10-3	TRBJ1-1	TGTGCCATCAGTGCGGACAGGGGGCGAGGGAACACTGAAGCTTTCTTT	CAISADRGRGNTEAFF
NA	NA	TRBV5-5	TRBJ2-3	TGTGCCAGCAGCTTGGTGCAGGGGATGGCAGATACGCAGTATTTT	CASSLVQGMADTQYF
NA	NA	TRBV5-6	TRBJ1-4	TGTGCCAGCAGCTTTGGCAGTAATGAAAAACTGTTTTTT	CASSFGSNEKLFF
once	NA	TRBV2	TRBJ2-1	TGTGCCAGCAGTGAAGCGGGAGGGGGTGTCGATGAGCAGTTCTTC	CASSEAGGGVDEQFF
NA	NA	TRBV29-1	TRBJ1-2	TGCAGCGGTATATCCCACAGAAGCTACACCTTC	CSGISHRSYTF
NA	TRBD1	TRBV9	TRBJ2-1	TGTGCCAGCAGCCCACGCGCCGGGACAGGTACCTACAATGAGCAGTTCTTC	CASSPRAGTGTYNEQFF
NA	NA	TRBV29-1	TRBJ2-3	TGCAGCGTTGATTGGCGCGGACCCGGGAATACGCAGTATTTT	CSVDWRGPGNTQYF
NA	NA	TRBV12-5	TRBJ2-1	TGTGCTAGTGCCCGCGGAGCGGGCTCCTACAATGAGCAGTTCTTC	CASARGAGSYNEQFF
NA	NA	TRBV18	TRBJ2-1	TGTGCCAGCTCACCCCTAGGGACATCGGCCCGTGATGAGCAGTTCTTC	CASSPLGTSARDEQFF
NA	NA	TRBV5-1	TRBJ2-2	TGCGCCAGCAGCTTGGCTGGCGGGACTTACACCGGGGAGCTGTTTTTT	CASSLAGGTYTGELFF
NA	TRBD2	TRBV5-4	TRBJ2-3	TGTGCCAGCAGCCGAAATAGCGGGGGGAGAAGCACAGATACGCAGTATTTT	CASSRNSGGRSTDTQYF
once	NA	TRBV7-2	TRBJ1-3	TGTGCCAGCAGCTCGGGTGTTTCGGGAAACACCATATATTTT	CASSSGVSGNTIYF
NA	TRBD2	TRBV9	TRBJ2-5	TGTGCCAGCAGCCCGGGAGGGGCAGGCCAAGAGACCCAGTACTTC	CASSPGGAGQETQYF
NA	TRBD2	TRBV6-1	TRBJ2-1	TGTGCCAGCAGTGAAGCGGCCGGGACGGAGGGACTAGCGGGGGGGCCTGATGAGCAGTTCTTC	CASSEAAGTEGLAGGPDEQFF
few	NA	TRBV10-3	TRBJ2-7	TGTGCCATCAGTGAGTCAACTGGAGTTAGCGAGCAGTACTTC	CAISESTGVSEQYF
NA	NA	TRBV6-4	TRBJ1-1	TGTGCCGGTAAACAGAAGAACACTGAAGCTTTCTTT	CAGKQKNTEAFF
NA	TRBD2	TRBV19	TRBJ2-1	TGTGCCAGTAGTGAGGGACTAGCGGGAACTAGGTTCTTC	CASSEGLAGTRFF
NA	TRBD1	TRBV18	TRBJ2-7	TGTGCCAGCTCACCGTCCGTCCGGACAGGTCCCTACGAGCAGTACTTC	CASSPSVRTGPYEQYF
NA	NA	TRBV9	TRBJ1-2	TGTGCCAGCAGCGTAGGGGGGGACTCCAACTATGGCTACACCTTC	CASSVGGDSNYGYTF
NA	TRBD1	TRBV5-4	TRBJ1-2	TGTGCCAGCAGCTTGGACAGGGACAGGGCCGGCTACACCTTC	CASSLDRDRAGYTF
NA	NA	TRBV4-3	TRBJ1-3	TGCGCCAGCAGCCAAGATCTCGTAAACACCATATATTTT	CASSQDLVNTIYF
NA	TRBD1	TRBV14	TRBJ2-7	TGTGCCAGCAGCCGCACTATTGGACAGGGGGCGGGAGACGAGCAGTACTTC	CASSRTIGQGAGDEQYF
few	TRBD1	TRBV11-2	TRBJ2-5	TGTGCCAGCAGCTTTGGACAGGGGGCAGAGACCCAGTACTTC	CASSFGQGAETQYF
NA	TRBD2	TRBV19	TRBJ2-7	TGTGCCAGTAGTTCCCTCTTCGGGAGGTGGTACGAGCAGTACTTC	CASSSLFGRWYEQYF
NA	TRBD1	TRBV2	TRBJ1-5	TGTGCCAGCAGAGCCGGGACAGGGGGCAATCAGCCCCAGCATTTT	CASRAGTGGNQPQHF
NA	TRBD1	TRBV6-4	TRBJ1-2	TGTGCCAGCAGTGACTCGCCAGGGGGCGGCTATGGCTACACCTTC	CASSDSPGGGYGYTF
NA	TRBD1	TRBV7-9	TRBJ1-2	TGTGCCAGCAGCCCCCACGGACAGGGAGGGGGCTACACCTTC	CASSPHGQGGGYTF
NA	NA	TRBV5-6	TRBJ2-1	TGTGCCAGCAGCTTGGGCGACAACGGGGGTTACAATGAGCAGTTCTTC	CASSLGDNGGYNEQFF
NA	TRBD1	TRBV4-2	TRBJ2-7	TGTGCCAGCAGCCAAGATCTTCCAGGGGGCGTCTACGAGCAGTACTTC	CASSQDLPGGVYEQYF
NA	NA	TRBV12-3/TRBV12-4	TRBJ1-2	TGTGCCAGCCGATCTGACAGTATCTATGGCTACACCTTC	CASRSDSIYGYTF
NA	TRBD1	TRBV5-1	TRBJ1-2	TGCGCCAGCAGCTTTAATCCCCGGACAGGGGATGGCTACACCTTC	CASSFNPRTGDGYTF
NA	TRBD2	TRBV2	TRBJ2-7	TGTGCCAGCAGTGAAAGCGGGACGGACCACGAGCAGTACTTC	CASSESGTDHEQYF
once	NA	TRBV5-1	TRBJ2-3	TGCGCCAGCAGCCGCCGTGGAGGGACTGAACACACAGATACGCAGTATTTT	CASSRRGGTEHTDTQYF